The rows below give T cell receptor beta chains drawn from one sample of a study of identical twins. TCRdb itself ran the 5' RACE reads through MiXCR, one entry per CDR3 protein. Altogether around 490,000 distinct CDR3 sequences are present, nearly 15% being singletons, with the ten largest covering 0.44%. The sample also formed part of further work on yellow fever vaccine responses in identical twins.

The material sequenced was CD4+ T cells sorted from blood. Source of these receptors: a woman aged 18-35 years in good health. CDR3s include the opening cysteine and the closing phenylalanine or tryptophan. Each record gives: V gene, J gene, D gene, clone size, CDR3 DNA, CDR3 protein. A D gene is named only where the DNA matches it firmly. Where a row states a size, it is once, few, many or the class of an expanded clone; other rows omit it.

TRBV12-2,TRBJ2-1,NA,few,TGTGCAAGTCGCTTAGGAGGGGGGACACCTACCTACAATGAGCAGTTCTTC,CASRLGGGTPTYNEQFF
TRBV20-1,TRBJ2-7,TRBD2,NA,TGCAGTGCTAGACCCCCCCTAGCGGGGTCCTCCTACGAGCAGTACTTC,CSARPPLAGSSYEQYF
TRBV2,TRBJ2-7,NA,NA,TGTGCCAGCAGTGATGGGTTTTCCTACGAGCAGTACTTC,CASSDGFSYEQYF
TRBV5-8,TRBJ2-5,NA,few,TGTGCCAGCAGCCTGGGCCCAGGGTACCAAGAGACCCAGTACTTC,CASSLGPGYQETQYF
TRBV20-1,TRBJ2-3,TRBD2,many,TGCAGTGCTCCGGGACTAGCGGGAGATACGCAGTATTTT,CSAPGLAGDTQYF
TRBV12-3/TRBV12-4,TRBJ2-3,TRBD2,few,TGTGCCAGCAGCCGTCAAGCGGGAGAAGTCACAGATACGCAGTATTTT,CASSRQAGEVTDTQYF
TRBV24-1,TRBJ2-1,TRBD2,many,TGTGCCACCAGTGATCCTCGGGGGGACAATGAGCAGTTCTTC,CATSDPRGDNEQFF
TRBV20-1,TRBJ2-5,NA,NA,TGCAGTGCTAGAGATTTGAGTGAGACCCAGTACTTC,CSARDLSETQYF
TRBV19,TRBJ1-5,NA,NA,TGTGCCAGTAGTATAGGAGGGAGGGGCAATCAGCCCCAGCATTTT,CASSIGGRGNQPQHF
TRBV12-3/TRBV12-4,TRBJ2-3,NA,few,TGTGCCAGCAGTTATCGTTATAGCACAGATACGCAGTATTTT,CASSYRYSTDTQYF
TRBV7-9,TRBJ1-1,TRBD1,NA,TGTGCCAGCAGCTCCGCCGCTAGAACAGGGGGAGGTGAAGCTTTCTTT,CASSSAARTGGGEAFF
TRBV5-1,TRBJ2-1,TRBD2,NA,TGCGCCAGCAGCGTCGGGGGGGAATACAATGAGCAGTTCTTC,CASSVGGEYNEQFF
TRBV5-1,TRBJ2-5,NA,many,TGCGCCAGCAGCAGGCAAGCGAGAGAGACCCAGTACTTC,CASSRQARETQYF
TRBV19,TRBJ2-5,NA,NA,TGTGCCAGTAGTATGGGGCTCGCGGGGGCCGAAGAGACCCAGTACTTC,CASSMGLAGAEETQYF
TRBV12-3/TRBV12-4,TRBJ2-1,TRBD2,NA,TGTGCCAGCCTAAGGGGAGGGAACCCCTACAATGAGCAGTTCTTC,CASLRGGNPYNEQFF
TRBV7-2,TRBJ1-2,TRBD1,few,TGTGCCAGCAGTCGGACCGGGACAGGGGCCTATGGCTACACCTTC,CASSRTGTGAYGYTF
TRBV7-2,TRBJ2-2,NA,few,TGTGCCAGCAGCAACAGGGCCGGGGAGCTGTTTTTT,CASSNRAGELFF
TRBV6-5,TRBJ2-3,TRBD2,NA,TGTGCCAGCAGTTACTCTCAGCGGGGTCACACAGATACGCAGTATTTT,CASSYSQRGHTDTQYF
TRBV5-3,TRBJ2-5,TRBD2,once,TGTGCCAGAAGCCCCGGACTAGGAGAGACCCAGTACTTC,CARSPGLGETQYF
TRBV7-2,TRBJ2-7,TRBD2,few,TGTGCCAGCAGCTGGGGACTAGTTCTCGGCGAGCAGTACTTC,CASSWGLVLGEQYF
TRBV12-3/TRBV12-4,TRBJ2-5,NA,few,TGTGCCAGCAGCTGGACAGATAAAGAGACCCAGTACTTC,CASSWTDKETQYF
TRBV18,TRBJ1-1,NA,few,TGTGCCAGCTCACCAGTTATGAACACTGAAGCTTTCTTT,CASSPVMNTEAFF
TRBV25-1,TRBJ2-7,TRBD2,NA,TGTGCCAGCAGTGAGAGGGCCCGACTAGCGGGAGGGCCCCACGAGCAGTACTTC,CASSERARLAGGPHEQYF
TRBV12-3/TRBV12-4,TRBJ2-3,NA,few,TGTGCCAGCAGCACGGTAGATACGCAGTATTTT,CASSTVDTQYF
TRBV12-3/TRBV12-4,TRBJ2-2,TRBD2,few,TGTGCCAGCAGATATAGCGGGAGGAACACCGGGGAGCTGTTTTTT,CASRYSGRNTGELFF
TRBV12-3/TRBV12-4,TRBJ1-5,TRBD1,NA,TGTGCCAGCATATCGGACAGGGGCAATCAGCCCCAGCATTTT,CASISDRGNQPQHF
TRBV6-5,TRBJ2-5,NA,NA,TGTGCCAGCAGTTCTGCCGGGACCCAAGCAGGTTTCGAGACCCAGTACTTC,CASSSAGTQAGFETQYF
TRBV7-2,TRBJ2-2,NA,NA,TGTGCCAGCAGCTCCCCTGAAGGGGGATGGACCGGGGAGCTGTTTTTT,CASSSPEGGWTGELFF
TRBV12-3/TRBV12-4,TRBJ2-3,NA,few,TGTGCCAGCAGTTTAGCGCAGGCTCCTAGCACAGATACGCAGTATTTT,CASSLAQAPSTDTQYF
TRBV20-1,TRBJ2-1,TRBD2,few,TGCAGTGCTAGACCTCCGGGACTAGCGGGGCCCTACAATGAGCAGTTCTTC,CSARPPGLAGPYNEQFF
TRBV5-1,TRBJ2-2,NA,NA,TGCGCCAGCAGCTTGTTGGCTACCCAAGGCACCGGGGAGCTGTTTTTT,CASSLLATQGTGELFF
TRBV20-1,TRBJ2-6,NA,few,TGCAGTGCTAGAGATCCCTCCTCTGGGGCCAACGTCCTGACTTTC,CSARDPSSGANVLTF
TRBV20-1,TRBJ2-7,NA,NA,TGCAGTGCAACCGAGCAGTACTTC,CSATEQYF
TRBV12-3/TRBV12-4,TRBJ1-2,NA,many,TGTGCCAGCAGTCCGGGACCCAGTAGACAGCGGGGCTACACCTTC,CASSPGPSRQRGYTF
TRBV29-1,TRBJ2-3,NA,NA,TGCAGCGTTAAGAAGGGTGGGAGCACAGATACGCAGTATTTT,CSVKKGGSTDTQYF
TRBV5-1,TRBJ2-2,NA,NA,TGCGCCAGCAGCTTGGGAACGGGACGCGGCACCGGGGAGCTGTTTTTT,CASSLGTGRGTGELFF
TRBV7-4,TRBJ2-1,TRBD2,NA,TGTGCCAGCAGCTTCCTGCTGCCCGCGGGAGGATCGGATGAGCAGTTCTTC,CASSFLLPAGGSDEQFF
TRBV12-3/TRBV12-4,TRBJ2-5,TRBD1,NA,TGTGCCAGCAGCCCTCTTACAGGGGGCACCCACCAAGAGACCCAGTACTTC,CASSPLTGGTHQETQYF
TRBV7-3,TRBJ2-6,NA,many,TGTGCCAGCAGCTTCGGAACTTCTGGGGCCAACGTCCTGACTTTC,CASSFGTSGANVLTF
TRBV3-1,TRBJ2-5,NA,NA,TGTGCCAGCAGCCAAGGCGCGACAGGATCCCAAGAGACCCAGTACTTC,CASSQGATGSQETQYF
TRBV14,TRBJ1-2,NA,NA,TGTGCCAGCAGCCGTTACGGGGGGCCACTTTATGGCTACACCTTC,CASSRYGGPLYGYTF
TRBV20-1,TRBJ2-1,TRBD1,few,TGCAGTGCCCCCCAGGGGACAGGGTACAATGAGCAGTTCTTC,CSAPQGTGYNEQFF
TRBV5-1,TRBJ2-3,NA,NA,TGCGCCAGCACTACCTATCAGGGGAGCACAGATACGCAGTATTTT,CASTTYQGSTDTQYF
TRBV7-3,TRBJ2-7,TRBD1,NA,TGTGCCAGCAGCTTAACGACTGACAGGGGACAGGACGAGCAGTACTTC,CASSLTTDRGQDEQYF
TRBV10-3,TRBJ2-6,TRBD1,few,TGTGCCATCGGCCAGGGGGCTAGCGGGGCCAACGTCCTGACTTTC,CAIGQGASGANVLTF
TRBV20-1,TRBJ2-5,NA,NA,TGCAGTGCTAGAGAGTTCGATCCCAGGGAGACCCAGTACTTC,CSAREFDPRETQYF
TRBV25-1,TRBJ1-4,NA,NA,TGTGCCAGCAGTGCAGACAGTTCCGAAAAACTGTTTTTT,CASSADSSEKLFF
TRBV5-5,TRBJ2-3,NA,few,TGTGCCAGCAGCTTCCTGGAACGCACAGATACGCAGTATTTT,CASSFLERTDTQYF
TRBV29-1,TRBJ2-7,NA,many,TGCAGCGCCGGTACAACCTTCCACGAGCAGTACTTC,CSAGTTFHEQYF
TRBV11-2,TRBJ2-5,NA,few,TGTGCCAGCAGGGGCCCACGAACCCAGTACTTC,CASRGPRTQYF
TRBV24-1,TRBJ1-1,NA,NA,TGTGCCACCAGTGGCGGGACGGCGAACACTGAAGCTTTCTTT,CATSGGTANTEAFF
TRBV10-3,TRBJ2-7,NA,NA,TGTGCCATCAGTGAGTCTGGGGTGGGACACCCCTACGAGCAGTACTTC,CAISESGVGHPYEQYF
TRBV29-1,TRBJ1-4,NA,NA,TGCAGCGTGCAGACAGGTGCAACTAATGAAAAACTGTTTTTT,CSVQTGATNEKLFF
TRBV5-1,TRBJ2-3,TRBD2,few,TGCGCCAGCAGTTGGCGGGAGAGAGTCTCAGATACGCAGTATTTT,CASSWRERVSDTQYF
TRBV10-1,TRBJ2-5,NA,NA,TGCGCCAGCAGTGGCCCGGGGTACCAAGAGACCCAGTACTTC,CASSGPGYQETQYF
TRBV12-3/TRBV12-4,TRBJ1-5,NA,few,TGTGCCAGCAGTCGGACGGCTTTTAGCAATCAGCCCCAGCATTTT,CASSRTAFSNQPQHF
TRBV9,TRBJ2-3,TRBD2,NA,TGTGCCAGCAGCGCCAGAACTAGCGGTAGAGATACGCAGTATTTT,CASSARTSGRDTQYF
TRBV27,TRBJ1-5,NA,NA,TGTGCCAGCCGGACCCAGGGGACGGGGCAGCCCCAGCATTTT,CASRTQGTGQPQHF
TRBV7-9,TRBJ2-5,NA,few,TGTGCCAGCAGCTTGTCGCTTAGGCAAGAGACCCAGTACTTC,CASSLSLRQETQYF